This section outlines one T cell receptor beta chain sequence together with its context. Antigen specificity is unknown. The PCR contained 60 Vbeta and 13 Jbeta primers. The assay was immunoSEQ multiplex PCR, and TCRdb's table has in-frame clones only and misses some. Among 95,000 to 110,000 clones, roughly three quarters were seen once, and the ten largest hold 4%. The data stem from a study of cytomegalovirus exposure and HLA in healthy donors. Study results and limitations: A later analysis showed that HLA-associated TCR beta chains had undergone more clonal expansion than equally common others.

In germline, CDR1 is SGHAT, CDR2 FQNNGV. V was pared by 1 base and J by 4 bases, with 13 bases between. CDR3 length: 16 residues. J is TRBJ2-2 and V is TRBV11-2; tentative D call: TRBD2 (5 bases). Sequencing input: PBMCs. The clonotype comes from a man aged 50 to 60 in good health and CMV-seropositive. The DNA for the CDR3 is TGTGCCAGCAGCTTAGCCCCGGGGTGGGGCACCGGGGAGCTGTTTTTT. The encoded protein is CASSLAPGWGTGELFF.